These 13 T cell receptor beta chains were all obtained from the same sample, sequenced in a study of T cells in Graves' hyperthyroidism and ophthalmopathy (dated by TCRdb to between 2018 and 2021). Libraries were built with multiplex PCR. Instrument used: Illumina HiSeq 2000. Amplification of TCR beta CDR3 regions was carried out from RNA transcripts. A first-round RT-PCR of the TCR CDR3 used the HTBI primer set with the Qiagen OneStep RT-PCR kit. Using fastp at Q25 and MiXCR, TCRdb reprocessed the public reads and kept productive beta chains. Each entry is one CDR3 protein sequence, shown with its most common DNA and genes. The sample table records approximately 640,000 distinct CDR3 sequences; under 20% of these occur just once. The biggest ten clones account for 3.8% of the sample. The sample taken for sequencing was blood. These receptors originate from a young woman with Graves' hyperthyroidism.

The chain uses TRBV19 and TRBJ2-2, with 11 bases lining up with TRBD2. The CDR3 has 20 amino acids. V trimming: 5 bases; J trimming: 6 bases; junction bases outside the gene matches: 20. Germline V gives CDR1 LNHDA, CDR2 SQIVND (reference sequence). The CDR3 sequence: CASSPPILAGVSQVSGELFF. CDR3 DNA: TGTGCCAGTAGTCCCCCAATACTAGCGGGAGTTTCTCAAGTATCCGGGGAGCTGTTTTTT. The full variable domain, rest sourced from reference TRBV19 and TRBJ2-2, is DGGITQSPKYLFRKEGQNVTLSCEQNLNHDAMYWYRQDPGQGLRLIYYSQIVNDFQKGDIAEGYSVSREKKESFPLTVTSAQKNPTAFYLCASSPPILAGVSQVSGELFFGEGSRLTVL.

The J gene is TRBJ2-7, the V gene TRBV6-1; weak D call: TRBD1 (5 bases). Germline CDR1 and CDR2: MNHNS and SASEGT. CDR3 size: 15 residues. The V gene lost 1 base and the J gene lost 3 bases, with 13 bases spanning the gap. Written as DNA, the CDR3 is TGTGCCAGCAGTGAAGGGAGACAGATTAACTACGAGCAGTACTTC. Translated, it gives CASSEGRQINYEQYF.

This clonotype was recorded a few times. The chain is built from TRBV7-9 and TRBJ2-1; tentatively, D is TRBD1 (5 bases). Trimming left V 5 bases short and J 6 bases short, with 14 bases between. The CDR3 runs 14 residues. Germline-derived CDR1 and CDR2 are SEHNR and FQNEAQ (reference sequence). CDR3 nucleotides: TGTGCCAGCAGCCAAGTCGACAGTCTCAATGAGCAGTTCTTC. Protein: CASSQVDSLNEQFF.

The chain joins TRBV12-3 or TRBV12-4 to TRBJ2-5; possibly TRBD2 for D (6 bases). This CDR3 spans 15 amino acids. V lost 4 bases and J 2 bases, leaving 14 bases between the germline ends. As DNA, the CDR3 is TGTGCCAGCAGTTCGGGGGAGAGTCTACAAGAGACCCAGTACTTC. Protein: CASSSGESLQETQYF.

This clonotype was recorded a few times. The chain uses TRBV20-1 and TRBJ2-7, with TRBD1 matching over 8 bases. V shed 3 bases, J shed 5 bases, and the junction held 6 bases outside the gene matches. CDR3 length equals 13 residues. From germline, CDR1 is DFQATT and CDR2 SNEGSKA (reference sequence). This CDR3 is CSASHRGWNEQYF. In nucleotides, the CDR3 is TGCAGTGCTAGTCACAGGGGGTGGAACGAGCAGTACTTC.

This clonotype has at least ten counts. In DNA, the CDR3 is TGCAGCGTTGAAGTGCCCACCAGGGGCCCGAACACTGAAGCTTTCTTT. As protein: CSVEVPTRGPNTEAFF. The V gene is TRBV29-1, the J gene TRBJ1-1, with D possibly matching TRBD1 (6 bases). The CDR3 runs to 16 residues. Trimming left V 1 base short and J 1 base short, with 16 bases between. Germline V gene data show CDR1 as SQVTM and CDR2 as ANQGSEA.

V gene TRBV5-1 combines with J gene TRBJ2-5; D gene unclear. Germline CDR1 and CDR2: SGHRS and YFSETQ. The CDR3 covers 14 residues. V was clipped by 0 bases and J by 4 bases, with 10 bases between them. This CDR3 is CASSLDFASETQYF. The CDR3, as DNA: TGCGCCAGCAGCTTGGACTTCGCGTCAGAGACCCAGTACTTC.

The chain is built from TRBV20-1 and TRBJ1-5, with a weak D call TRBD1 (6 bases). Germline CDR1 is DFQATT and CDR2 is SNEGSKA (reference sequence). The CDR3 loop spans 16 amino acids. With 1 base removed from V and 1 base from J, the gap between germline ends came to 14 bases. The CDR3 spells CSARANPGASNQPQHF. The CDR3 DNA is TGCAGTGCTAGAGCGAACCCAGGGGCGAGCAATCAGCCCCAGCATTTT.

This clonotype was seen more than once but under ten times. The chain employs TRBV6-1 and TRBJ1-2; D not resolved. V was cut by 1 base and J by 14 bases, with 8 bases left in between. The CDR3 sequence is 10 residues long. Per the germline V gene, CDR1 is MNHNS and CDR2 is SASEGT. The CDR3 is CASSEGRGTF. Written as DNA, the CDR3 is TGTGCCAGCAGTGAAGGACGCGGGACCTTC.

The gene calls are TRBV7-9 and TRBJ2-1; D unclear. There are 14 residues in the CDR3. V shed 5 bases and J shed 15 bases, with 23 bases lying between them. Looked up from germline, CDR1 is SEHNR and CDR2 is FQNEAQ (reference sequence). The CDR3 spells CASSVEGGPNDLFF. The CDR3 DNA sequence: TGTGCCAGCAGCGTAGAAGGCGGACCAAATGACTTGTTCTTC.

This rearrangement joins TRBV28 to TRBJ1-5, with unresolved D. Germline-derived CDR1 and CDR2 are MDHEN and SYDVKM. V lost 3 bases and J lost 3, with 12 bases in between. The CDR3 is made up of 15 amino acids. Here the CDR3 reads CASSFRGQVNQPQHF. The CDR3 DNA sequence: TGTGCCAGCAGTTTCCGTGGGCAGGTCAATCAGCCCCAGCATTTT.

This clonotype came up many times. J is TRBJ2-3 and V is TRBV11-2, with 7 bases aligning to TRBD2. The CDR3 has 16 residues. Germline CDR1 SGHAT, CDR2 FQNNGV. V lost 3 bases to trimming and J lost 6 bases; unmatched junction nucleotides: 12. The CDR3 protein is CASSFTLQLSGDTQYF. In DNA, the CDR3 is TGTGCCAGCAGCTTCACCCTACAGCTTAGCGGGGATACGCAGTATTTT.

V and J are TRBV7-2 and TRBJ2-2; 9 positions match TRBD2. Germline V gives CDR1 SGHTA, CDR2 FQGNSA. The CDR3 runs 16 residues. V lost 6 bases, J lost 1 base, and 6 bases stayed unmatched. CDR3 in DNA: TGTGCCAGCAGGCCGACTAGCGGTGAGAACACCGGGGAGCTGTTTTTT. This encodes CASRPTSGENTGELFF. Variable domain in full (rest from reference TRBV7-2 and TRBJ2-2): GAGVSQSPSNKVTEKGKDVELRCDPISGHTALYWYRQSLGQGLEFLIYFQGNSAPDKSGLPSDRFSAERTGGSVSTLTIQRTQQEDSAVYLCASRPTSGENTGELFFGEGSRLTVL.